This TCR beta chain was recovered during a study of shared clonotypes between healthy human individuals. General study results and limits: Depth was large, yet rarefaction showed that sorted-subset sequencing was incomplete.

As regards this clone: Its antigen remains unidentified.

The trim removed 8 bases at V and 6 bases at J, leaving 3 bases unmatched. The germline V gene has CDR1 MNHNS and CDR2 SASEGT. CDR3 length: 13 residues. The method was immunoSEQ multiplex PCR; TCRdb's version includes in-frame clones alone and lacks a portion of them. Of over 1.4 million clones in the sample, about 96% were seen once. The sequence was obtained from a man younger than 40 in good health. The chain has TRBV6-1 and TRBJ1-5; 11 nucleotides line up with TRBD1. The sample taken for sequencing was naive CD4+ T cells sorted from blood. Described subset: CD45RA+ positively selected. The CDR3 loop is CASGQGAVQPQHF. CDR3 bases: TGTGCCAGCGGACAGGGGGCTGTTCAGCCCCAGCATTTT.